The present T cell receptor beta chain was sequenced within a study of graft-versus-host responses after intestinal transplantation. Libraries were prepared by immunoSEQ multiplex PCR; TCRdb keeps only in-frame clonotypes and omits some of them. The sample records about 85,000 clones, approximately 89% being singletons. Study results and limitations: Investigators detected GvH clones in recipient marrow, with some emerging earlier in ileum or blood.

This clone was detected only once. Its antigen is not known. This TCR was sampled from a human donor who was the organ donor for an intestinal transplant. Specimen: unstimulated CD8+ T cells sorted from spleen or lymph node cells, collected before transplant.

In nucleotides, the CDR3 is TGTGCCAGCAGTTTGACAGGTTCCTCTGGAAACACCATATATTTT. Translated, it gives CASSLTGSSGNTIYF. The rearrangement joins TRBV6-5 to TRBJ1-3, with D possibly being TRBD1 (6 bases). CDR3 length: 15 residues. The V gene's germline CDR1 is MNHEY and CDR2 SVGAGI. V shed 4 bases and J shed 0 bases, with 10 bases lying between them.